These 10 T cell receptor beta chains originate from one sample sequenced in a study of blood T cell repertoires in COVID-19. Profiled with immunoSEQ multiplex PCR; TCRdb holds only in-frame clones, not every one. Here the sample spans 100,000 to 150,000 clones, around nine tenths being singletons. Material: peripheral blood. Receptors were obtained from a woman older than 75 with acute or convalescent COVID-19.

The sample holds a few counts of this clone. J is TRBJ2-7 and V is TRBV3-1 (or the pseudogene TRBV3-2), with D possibly TRBD2 on 5 matching bases. Germline loops: CDR1 LGHDT, CDR2 YNNKEL (reference sequence). The length of the CDR3 is 15 residues. Trimming took off 2 bases at V and 0 bases at J, with 11 bases between the two ends. The CDR3 DNA reads as TGTGCCAGCAGCCAATTCGTGGGGAGCTCCTACGAGCAGTACTTC. Encoded protein: CASSQFVGSSYEQYF.

This clone is medium-sized within its sample. The J gene is TRBJ1-2, the V gene TRBV28; D gene ambiguous. Germline CDR1 is MDHEN and CDR2 is SYDVKM. CDR3 length equals 11 residues. With 6 bases removed from V and 3 bases from J, the gap between germline ends came to 5 bases. The CDR3 sequence: CASSPDYGYTF. CDR3 bases: TGTGCCAGCAGCCCAGACTATGGCTACACCTTC.

V gene TRBV24-1 combines with J gene TRBJ2-2; 8 positions agree with TRBD2. V dropped 6 bases and J dropped 6; count of bases not matched to a gene: 5. This CDR3 comprises 14 residues. Germline CDR1 KGHDR, CDR2 SFDVKD. The CDR3 DNA sequence: TGTGCCACCAGTTTGTCTAGCGGGCCCGGGGAGCTGTTTTTT. It specifies CATSLSSGPGELFF.

Note on this clone: This specimen includes other DNA sequences encoding the same CDR3. This chain joins TRBV18 and TRBJ2-5; D is unresolved. Per germline, CDR1 KGHSH and CDR2 LQKENI. Trimming shortened V by 3 bases and J by 2 bases, and 7 bases separated the two germline ends. This CDR3 comprises 13 residues. CDR3 nucleotides: TGTGCCAGCTCACCTAACAGACAAGAGACCCAGTACTTC. Translation gives CASSPNRQETQYF.

This clone showed up just once. J is TRBJ1-3 and V is TRBV4-2; no firm D call. Per the germline V gene, CDR1 is LGHNA and CDR2 is YNFKEQ. The CDR3 is 16 amino acids. The V end was cut by 0 bases, the J end by 0 bases, with 9 bases between. CDR3 bases: TGTGCCAGCAGCCAAGAGGGCCAAAACTCTGGAAACACCATATATTTT. It yields the protein CASSQEGQNSGNTIYF.

V and J are TRBV7-9 and TRBJ1-4, with D hard to call. Trimming took 3 bases from V and 6 from J, leaving 20 bases between them. The CDR3 sequence is 17 residues long. Germline CDR1 SEHNR, CDR2 FQNEAQ (reference sequence). CDR3 DNA sequence: TGTGCCAGCAGCTTCTCATTTACAGACGGAGGGTATGAAAAACTGTTTTTT. Protein product: CASSFSFTDGGYEKLFF.

About this clone: One end of the junction is discordant with germline, which a read error may explain. CDR3 in amino acids: CASSTVPGQGTSGDTIYF. CDR3 nucleotide sequence: TGTGCCAGCAGCACCGTCCCGGGACAGGGTACCTCTGGAGACACCATATATTTT. This chain joins TRBV5-5 and TRBJ1-3, with 9 nucleotides matching TRBD1. This CDR3 has 18 residues. Germline assignment: CDR1 SGHKS and CDR2 YYEKEE (reference sequence).

The chain has TRBV20-1 and TRBJ1-2, with 7 bases matching TRBD1. Germline V CDR1 and CDR2: DFQATT, SNEGSKA (reference sequence). The CDR3 is 10 amino acids. With 4 bases clipped from V and 8 bases from J, the junction kept 1 base outside the gene matches. CDR3 nucleotides: TGCAGTGCTAAGGGACAGGGCTACACCTTC. It specifies CSAKGQGYTF.

This rearrangement joins TRBV11-2 to TRBJ2-7; perhaps TRBD1 as D (6 bases). The length of the CDR3 is 14 residues. The V and J ends lost 1 base and 3 bases respectively, with 10 bases between them. CDR1 SGHAT and CDR2 FQNNGV come from the germline V gene. The CDR3 here is CASSLAGQIYEQYF. The DNA of the CDR3 is TGTGCCAGCAGCTTAGCAGGACAGATCTACGAGCAGTACTTC.

This clone came up once. The chain couples TRBV9 to TRBJ1-2; D is possibly TRBD1 (5 bases). CDR3 size: 13 residues. CDR1 and CDR2 (germline): SGDLS, YYNGEE. Trimming left V 0 bases short and J 8 bases short, with 11 bases between. Written as DNA, the CDR3 is TGTGCCAGCAGCGTAGGAGCAGGGTTGGGCTACACCTTC. Translation gives CASSVGAGLGYTF.